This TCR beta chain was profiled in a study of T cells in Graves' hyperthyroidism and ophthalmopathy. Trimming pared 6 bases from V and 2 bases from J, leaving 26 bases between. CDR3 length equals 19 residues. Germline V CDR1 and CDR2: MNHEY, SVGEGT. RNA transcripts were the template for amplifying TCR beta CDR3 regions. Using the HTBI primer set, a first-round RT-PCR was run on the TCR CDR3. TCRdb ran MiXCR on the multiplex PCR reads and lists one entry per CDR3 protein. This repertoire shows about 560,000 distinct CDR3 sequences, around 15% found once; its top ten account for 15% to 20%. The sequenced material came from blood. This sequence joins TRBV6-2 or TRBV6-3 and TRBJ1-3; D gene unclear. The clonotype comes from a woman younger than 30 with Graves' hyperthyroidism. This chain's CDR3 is CASSPIRKTPHAAGNTIYF. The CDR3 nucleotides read TGTGCCAGCAGCCCCATAAGGAAGACACCCCATGCGGCTGGAAACACCATATATTTT.